The 2 T cell receptor beta chains below all came from one sample that was sequenced in a study of T cell responses to AZD1222 COVID-19 vaccine. Clones were read by immunoSEQ multiplex PCR, and TCRdb kept only the in-frame ones, dropping some. There are approximately 100,000 clones in the sample; 90% to 95% occur only once, and around 2% lies in the top ten. Sequencing was performed on peripheral blood, taken on day 0 of AZD1222 vaccination. The source of these receptors is an adult in good health.

This sequence joins TRBV18 and TRBJ2-2, with 11 nucleotides matching TRBD2. V lost 6 bases, J lost 3 bases, and 3 bases stayed unmatched. The CDR3 totals 15 residues. CDR1 KGHSH and CDR2 LQKENI come from the germline V gene. CDR3 sequence (DNA): TGTGCCAGCTCGACTAGCGGGACCGACACCGGGGAGCTGTTTTTT. As protein: CASSTSGTDTGELFF.

This rearrangement joins TRBV6-5 to TRBJ2-1; D is unclear. This CDR3 contains 15 residues. With 0 bases removed from V and 7 bases from J, the gap between germline ends came to 13 bases. Germline V gene lookup returns CDR1 MNHEY and CDR2 SVGAGI. Written as DNA, the CDR3 is TGTGCCAGCAGTTACTCGACTCGAGGCGTAAATGAGCAGTTCTTC. It translates to CASSYSTRGVNEQFF.